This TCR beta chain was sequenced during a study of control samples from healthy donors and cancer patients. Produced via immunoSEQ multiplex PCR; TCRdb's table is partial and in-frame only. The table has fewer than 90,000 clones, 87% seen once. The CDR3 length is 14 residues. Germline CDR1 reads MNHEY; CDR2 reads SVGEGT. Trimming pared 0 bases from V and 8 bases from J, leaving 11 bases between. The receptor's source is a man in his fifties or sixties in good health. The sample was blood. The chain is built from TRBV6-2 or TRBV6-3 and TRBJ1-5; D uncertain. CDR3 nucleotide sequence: TGTGCCAGCAGTTACTCGATCCGGGTAGAGCCCCAGCATTTT. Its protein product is CASSYSIRVEPQHF.